What follows are 26 T cell receptor beta chains derived from one specimen sequenced in a study of radiotherapy plus CTLA-4 blockade in lung cancer. Generated by immunoSEQ multiplex PCR, the TCRdb table keeps only in-frame clones and is missing some. The table has some 98,000 clones, 82% seen once; the top ten hold around 3.6%. This specimen was peripheral blood, taken from a patient treated with radiotherapy plus ipilimumab. Receptors were obtained from a human donor with non-small cell lung cancer who had a partial response to radiotherapy plus ipilimumab.

This chain links TRBV5-1 with TRBJ1-5, with 7 bases fitting TRBD1. The CDR3 is made up of 16 amino acids. CDR1 and CDR2 from the germline V gene are SGHRS and YFSETQ. Unmatched junction bases numbered 6, after V lost 0 bases and J lost 3 bases. CDR3 loop: CASSLGQGENNQPQHF. The DNA of the CDR3 is TGCGCCAGCAGCTTGGGACAGGGAGAGAACAATCAGCCCCAGCATTTT.

The chain combines TRBV6-1 with TRBJ1-5; 10 bases line up with TRBD1. V lost 5 bases to trimming and J lost 5 bases; unmatched junction nucleotides: 6. Germline assignment: CDR1 MNHNS and CDR2 SASEGT. The CDR3 runs to 15 residues. This chain's CDR3 is CASSTRDRGHQPQHF. The CDR3, as DNA: TGTGCCAGCAGTACCCGGGACAGGGGCCATCAGCCCCAGCATTTT.

The chain recombines TRBV7-8 with TRBJ2-7; 10 positions agree with TRBD2. Per germline, CDR1 SGHVS and CDR2 FQNEAQ. The CDR3 loop spans 14 amino acids. With V trimmed by 3 bases and J by 7 bases, 6 bases remained unmatched. DNA of the CDR3: TGTGCCAGCAGCTTGTCTAGCGGGAGAGGGGAGCAGTACTTC. It yields the protein CASSLSSGRGEQYF.

V usage is TRBV7-9 and J usage is TRBJ2-1; 7 nucleotides line up with TRBD2. V shed 3 bases and J 8 bases; nucleotides not matched to a gene: 7. Per germline, CDR1 SEHNR and CDR2 FQNEAQ (reference sequence). The CDR3 totals 14 residues. Written as DNA, the CDR3 is TGTGCCAGCAGCTTTGGCGGGACTACCCATGAGCAGTTCTTC. Protein sequence: CASSFGGTTHEQFF.

This chain joins TRBV7-6 and TRBJ2-3, with D possibly being TRBD2 (5 bases). Germline CDR1 reads SGHVS; CDR2 reads FNYEAQ. The CDR3 totals 13 residues. Deletions cut 6 bases from V and 3 bases from J, with 10 bases between. CDR3 in DNA: TGTGCCAGCAGATACCGGGATACAGATACGCAGTATTTT. It codes for CASRYRDTDTQYF.

The chain has TRBV7-8 and TRBJ2-7; 8 positions agree with TRBD2. In germline, CDR1 is SGHVS, CDR2 FQNEAQ. V was pared by 2 bases and J by 4 bases, with 1 base of the junction left unmatched. The length of the CDR3 is 13 residues. The CDR3 spells CASSLSGSYEQYF. For the CDR3, the DNA is TGTGCCAGCAGCTTAAGCGGGAGTTACGAGCAGTACTTC.

This clone was observed a handful of times. This chain uses TRBV28 with TRBJ1-1; tentative D call: TRBD1 (6 bases). V shed 7 bases and J shed 5 bases, with 14 bases lying between them. CDR1 is MDHEN and CDR2 is SYDVKM in the germline V gene. This CDR3 is built from 13 residues. The CDR3 protein is CASMGQGRTEAFF. In nucleotides, the CDR3 is TGTGCCAGCATGGGGCAGGGGCGGACTGAAGCTTTCTTT.

The chain combines TRBV19 with TRBJ1-5, with TRBD1 as a possible D gene (6 bases). This CDR3 region has 15 residues. The V end lost 3 bases, the J end lost 2 bases, and 11 bases lay between the germline ends. From germline, CDR1 is LNHDA and CDR2 SQIVND (reference sequence). In DNA form, the CDR3 reads TGTGCCAGTAGTATCTGGGGGCCTGGCAATCAGCCCCAGCATTTT. Protein product: CASSIWGPGNQPQHF. Full variable domain (rest looked up from reference TRBV19 and TRBJ1-5): DGGITQSPKYLFRKEGQNVTLSCEQNLNHDAMYWYRQDPGQGLRLIYYSQIVNDFQKGDIAEGYSVSREKKESFPLTVTSAQKNPTAFYLCASSIWGPGNQPQHFGDGTRLSIL.

The genes are TRBV5-4 and TRBJ2-2, with 9 bases matching TRBD1. V was clipped by 3 bases and J by 4 bases; unmatched bases: 7. Germline assignment: CDR1 SGHNT and CDR2 YYREEE (reference sequence). The CDR3 is 16 amino acids. The CDR3 here is CASSYGQGYLTGELFF. The CDR3 region has the DNA TGTGCCAGCAGCTATGGACAGGGGTACCTCACCGGGGAGCTGTTTTTT.

The chain has TRBV19 and TRBJ1-1; 9 bases are a match to TRBD1. V lost 4 bases and J lost 1; bases outside the gene matches: 10. This CDR3 region has 17 residues. Germline assignment: CDR1 LNHDA and CDR2 SQIVND (reference sequence). The CDR3 nucleotides are TGTGCCAGTAGTACCCTGAGGGACAGGGAGAGGAACACTGAAGCTTTCTTT. Translation gives CASSTLRDRERNTEAFF.

V is TRBV19 and J is TRBJ1-5; 9 positions match TRBD1. Trimming took 5 bases from V and 6 from J; bases not matched to a gene: 8. Looked up from germline, CDR1 is LNHDA and CDR2 is SQIVND (reference sequence). CDR3 length equals 15 residues. CDR3 loop: CASSGYRGRSQPQHF. CDR3 nucleotides: TGTGCCAGTAGTGGCTACAGGGGGCGGTCTCAGCCCCAGCATTTT.

This chain's CDR3 is CASSLWGGRIYTEAFF. The CDR3 region has the DNA TGTGCCAGCAGTTTATGGGGAGGGAGGATTTATACTGAAGCTTTCTTT. The chain combines TRBV28 with TRBJ1-1; D not resolved. Germline CDR1 reads MDHEN; CDR2 reads SYDVKM. Trimming removed 0 bases at V and 5 bases at J, with 16 bases between. This CDR3 region has 16 residues.

This chain joins TRBV6-1 and TRBJ2-3; 12 nucleotides align to TRBD1. J gave up 10 bases and V 2 bases, and 13 bases lay outside the gene matches. The CDR3 is made up of 17 amino acids. Germline CDR1 is MNHNS and CDR2 is SASEGT. The CDR3 region has the DNA TGTGCCAGCAGTGAATGGGGCCGGGGGACAGGGGGCGGTTCGCAGTATTTT. It encodes CASSEWGRGTGGGSQYF.

This clone was observed a handful of times. The rearrangement uses TRBV27 and TRBJ1-5; possible D gene TRBD1, 6 bases. CDR3 length equals 15 residues. The V gene lost 0 bases and the J gene lost 3 bases, with 9 bases spanning the gap. Germline loops: CDR1 MNHEY, CDR2 SMNVEV (reference sequence). The CDR3: CASSLSSGDNQPQHF. CDR3 sequence (DNA): TGTGCCAGCAGTTTATCTTCAGGGGACAATCAGCCCCAGCATTTT.

CDR3 nucleotides: TGTGCCAGCAGCCCAGAACACTCCTACGAGCAGTACTTC. Amino acids: CASSPEHSYEQYF. This chain connects TRBV7-9 to TRBJ2-7, with unresolved D. This CDR3 has 13 residues. V was cut by 5 bases and J by 0 bases, with 8 bases left in between. Per germline, CDR1 SEHNR and CDR2 FQNEAQ (reference sequence). Full variable domain (missing parts from reference TRBV7-9 and TRBJ2-7): DTGVSQNPRHKITKRGQNVTFRCDPISEHNRLYWYRQTLGQGPEFLTYFQNEAQLEKSRLLSDRFSAERPKGSFSTLEIQRTEQGDSAMYLCASSPEHSYEQYFGPGTRLTVT.

The chain employs TRBV7-8 and TRBJ1-1; 9 positions match TRBD1. Trimming removed 3 bases from V and 6 bases from J; junction bases left unmatched: 2. Germline assignment: CDR1 SGHVS and CDR2 FQNEAQ. The CDR3 is 13 residues long. The CDR3 region is CASSLGQGAEAFF. CDR3 coding DNA: TGTGCCAGCAGCTTGGGACAGGGCGCTGAAGCTTTCTTT.

This clone has just a few counts. The germline gene is not matched at one end of the junction; a read error may be the cause. The genes are TRBV6-4 and TRBJ2-7, with D tentatively TRBD1 (6 bases). The germline CDR1 and CDR2 sequences are MRHNA and SNTAGT. The CDR3 totals 15 residues. The CDR3 nucleotides are TGTGCCAGCAGTTACTCGTCAGGGGCAGGGTACGAGCAGTACTTC. It translates to CASSYSSGAGYEQYF.

This chain links TRBV5-1 with TRBJ1-2, with a possible D match to TRBD1 (5 bases). With 5 bases removed from V and 4 bases from J, the gap between germline ends came to 24 bases. Germline V gene lookup returns CDR1 SGHRS and CDR2 YFSETQ. This CDR3 comprises 17 residues. The CDR3 DNA sequence: TGCGCCAGCAGTCAAGGGGCGGTGTCTAGTCTTGGCTATGGCTACACCTTC. Amino acids: CASSQGAVSSLGYGYTF.

There are a few counts of this clone. The chain is built from TRBV4-1 and TRBJ2-3; a weak D match, TRBD1 (5 bases). This CDR3 is 15 amino acids long. The V end lost 3 bases, the J end lost 3 bases, and 13 bases lay between the germline ends. Germline V lookup: CDR1 MGHRA, CDR2 YSYEKL. This CDR3 is CASSHSRGGTDTQYF. CDR3 DNA sequence: TGCGCCAGCAGCCACTCAAGGGGCGGAACAGATACGCAGTATTTT.

This clone was detected only a few times. The chain recombines TRBV18 with TRBJ1-1, with 10 bases lining up with TRBD1. The V segment lost 1 base and the J segment 7 bases; nucleotides outside the gene matches: 3. Germline values: CDR1 KGHSH, CDR2 LQKENI. There are 14 residues in the CDR3. CDR3 sequence reads: CASSPRDRGVEAFF. Here the CDR3 DNA reads TGTGCCAGCTCACCACGGGACAGGGGAGTTGAAGCTTTCTTT.

The rearrangement links TRBV27 to TRBJ2-7; 10 nucleotides match TRBD1. With 5 bases clipped from V and 7 bases from J, the junction kept 8 bases outside the gene matches. Germline V gives CDR1 MNHEY, CDR2 SMNVEV (reference sequence). The CDR3 loop spans 14 amino acids. Here the CDR3 DNA reads TGTGCCAGCAGTCTGCGACAGGGGGCGGGGGAGCAGTACTTC. It codes for CASSLRQGAGEQYF.

The chain combines TRBV27 with TRBJ2-5, with 9 positions matching TRBD2. From germline, CDR1 is MNHEY and CDR2 SMNVEV (reference sequence). Trimming took 5 bases from V and 5 from J; bases not matched to a gene: 9. CDR3 length: 15 amino acids. CDR3 protein: CASSVLAGRGETQYF. In DNA form, the CDR3 reads TGTGCCAGCAGTGTGCTAGCGGGACGGGGGGAGACCCAGTACTTC.

This clone was recorded a few times. V and J are TRBV11-2 and TRBJ2-1; 8 positions agree with TRBD1. Germline CDR1 is SGHAT and CDR2 is FQNNGV. The CDR3 consists of 16 residues. The V gene end was trimmed by 3 bases and the J gene end by 1 base; junction bases not matched to a gene: 5. As DNA, the CDR3 is TGTGCCAGCAGCTTTTCGAACAGGGGGTCCTACAATGAGCAGTTCTTC. Amino acid sequence: CASSFSNRGSYNEQFF.

The chain is built from TRBV1 and TRBJ2-7; the D call in the table, TRBD1, was not verified against the DNA. TRBV1 is assigned pseudogene status. This CDR3 has 15 amino acids. The CDR3 DNA reads as TGCACCAGCAGCCAAGATTGGAAGGGGGCCTACGAGCAGTACTTC. It yields the protein CTSSQDWKGAYEQYF.

This clone turned up a few times. In nucleotides, the CDR3 is TGTGCCAGCAGTTTCATACGGACAGGGGGGAACTATGGCTACACCTTC. It specifies CASSFIRTGGNYGYTF. The chain joins TRBV6-5 to TRBJ1-2, with TRBD1 matching over 10 bases. The CDR3 runs 16 residues. J gave up 2 bases and V 4 bases, and 7 bases lay outside the gene matches. Per germline, CDR1 MNHEY and CDR2 SVGAGI.

This chain connects TRBV28 to TRBJ2-5, with TRBD2 matching over 9 bases. The CDR3 totals 15 residues. In germline, CDR1 is MDHEN, CDR2 SYDVKM. Trimming took 2 bases from V and 3 from J; bases not matched to a gene: 4. This CDR3 is CASSLIAGEKETQYF. CDR3 bases: TGTGCCAGCAGTTTAATAGCGGGAGAGAAAGAGACCCAGTACTTC. Using reference TRBV28 and TRBJ2-5 for the parts outside the CDR3, the full variable domain is DVKVTQSSRYLVKRTGEKVFLECVQDMDHENMFWYRQDPGLGLRLIYFSYDVKMKEKGDIPEGYSVSREKKERFSLILESASTNQTSMYLCASSLIAGEKETQYFGPGTRLLVL.